These T cell receptor beta chains were read from a single sample in a study of T cells of healthy individuals. MiXCR, applied by TCRdb to the 5' RACE reads, yields one record per CDR3 protein. The sample includes approximately 89,000 distinct CDR3 sequences, roughly 5% of them seen just once. The receptors originated from a female donor in good health. CDR3s include the opening cysteine and the closing phenylalanine or tryptophan. A D gene is named only where the DNA matches it firmly. Not all rows give a size; the values are once, few, many and, for expanded clones, a class.

clone size | CDR3 length | D gene | J gene | V gene | CDR3 protein | CDR3 DNA
many | 15 | . | TRBJ2-1 | TRBV7-2 | CASSLGRSGVYEQFF | TGTGCCAGCAGCTTAGGTCGTTCGGGAGTTTATGAGCAGTTCTTC
few | 14 | . | TRBJ1-6 | TRBV27 | CASSFRGDNSPLHF | TGTGCCAGCAGTTTCCGGGGAGATAATTCACCCCTCCACTTT
many | 16 | TRBD2 | TRBJ2-7 | TRBV30 | CAWAGTSANGVNEQYF | TGTGCCTGGGCCGGGACTAGCGCTAACGGAGTGAATGAGCAGTACTTC
few | 13 | . | TRBJ1-1 | TRBV28 | CASVPGGVPEAFF | TGTGCCAGCGTTCCCGGGGGGGTCCCTGAAGCTTTCTTT
many | 18 | TRBD2 | TRBJ2-2 | TRBV7-2 | CASSLHGGAGKMAGELFF | TGTGCCAGCAGCTTACATGGGGGAGCGGGAAAGATGGCCGGGGAGCTGTTTTTT
many | 14 | . | TRBJ1-2 | TRBV12-3/TRBV12-4 | CASSPPSGVYGYTF | TGTGCCAGCAGTCCGCCATCAGGGGTGTATGGCTACACCTTC
many | 17 | . | TRBJ2-3 | TRBV20-1 | CSAYPKGGGLLRDTQYF | TGCAGTGCATACCCAAAGGGGGGGGGCCTGCTTAGGGATACGCAGTATTTT
. | 20 | TRBD1 | TRBJ1-1 | TRBV4-3 | CASSQGLGQASAHMNTEAFF | TGCGCCAGCAGCCAAGGACTTGGACAGGCCAGTGCTCATATGAACACTGAAGCTTTCTTT
many | 16 | TRBD2 | TRBJ2-1 | TRBV5-1 | CASSFPALAEPNEQFF | TGCGCCAGCAGCTTCCCCGCGCTAGCGGAGCCCAATGAGCAGTTCTTC
few | 19 | TRBD2 | TRBJ2-3 | TRBV7-2 | CASSLFGPSGSLGTDTQYF | TGTGCCAGCAGCTTATTTGGGCCTAGCGGGAGCCTCGGCACAGATACGCAGTATTTT
many | 17 | . | TRBJ1-4 | TRBV7-2 | CASSLVAPGRANEKLFF | TGTGCCAGCAGCTTAGTCGCGCCAGGGAGGGCTAATGAAAAACTGTTTTTT
. | 16 | . | TRBJ1-5 | TRBV2 | CASRREGSGSNQPQHF | TGTGCCAGCCGCCGGGAGGGGTCGGGAAGCAATCAGCCCCAGCATTTT
many | 13 | . | TRBJ2-7 | TRBV6-1 | CASSEIDELEQYF | TGTGCCAGCAGTGAAATCGATGAACTCGAGCAGTACTTC
many | 14 | TRBD1 | TRBJ2-7 | TRBV28 | CASTRRAIGQGEYF | TGTGCCAGCACCCGCAGGGCCATAGGGCAGGGGGAGTACTTC
few | 12 | . | TRBJ1-1 | TRBV29-1 | CSVRNTWGEAFF | TGCAGCGTCCGAAATACCTGGGGGGAAGCTTTCTTT
few | 17 | . | TRBJ2-3 | TRBV4-3 | CASSQETTRNSVYTQYF | TGCGCCAGCAGCCAAGAAACCACGAGGAACTCAGTTTATACGCAGTATTTT
. | 13 | . | TRBJ2-3 | TRBV15 | CATSRGGLDTQYF | TGTGCCACCAGCAGAGGGGGACTGGATACGCAGTATTTT
many | 11 | TRBD1 | TRBJ2-7 | TRBV29-1 | CSVGQGPEQYF | TGCAGCGTGGGACAGGGACCCGAGCAGTACTTC
. | 16 | . | TRBJ2-2 | TRBV4-2 | CASSQTTGTNTGELFF | TGTGCCAGCAGCCAAACGACAGGCACGAACACCGGGGAGCTGTTTTTT
many | 12 | . | TRBJ2-1 | TRBV12-5 | CASGSHSNEQFF | TGTGCTAGTGGTTCCCACTCGAATGAGCAGTTCTTC
many | 15 | . | TRBJ1-5 | TRBV20-1 | CSARDRGRGNQPQHF | TGCAGTGCTAGAGATCGGGGCCGAGGCAATCAGCCCCAGCATTTT
many | 16 | . | TRBJ2-5 | TRBV28 | CASSFPRQNFQETQYF | TGTGCCAGCAGTTTTCCGAGACAGAATTTCCAAGAGACCCAGTACTTC
. | 13 | . | TRBJ1-1 | TRBV7-3 | CASRLNRDTEAFF | TGTGCCAGCAGACTCAACCGGGACACTGAAGCTTTCTTT
. | 14 | . | TRBJ2-5 | TRBV7-9 | CASSFDAAQETQYF | TGTGCCAGCAGCTTTGACGCAGCCCAAGAGACCCAGTACTTC
many | 16 | TRBD2 | TRBJ2-3 | TRBV28 | CASSSGLADITDTQYF | TGTGCCAGCAGTTCCGGACTAGCGGACATCACAGATACGCAGTATTTT
few | 17 | TRBD1 | TRBJ2-2 | TRBV19 | CASSPKTGDANTGELFF | TGTGCCAGTAGTCCCAAGACAGGGGACGCGAACACCGGGGAGCTGTTTTTT
few | 14 | TRBD1 | TRBJ2-7 | TRBV6-5 | CASRIDRVAYEQYF | TGTGCCAGCAGAATCGACAGGGTTGCCTACGAGCAGTACTTC
many | 14 | . | TRBJ2-2 | TRBV27 | CASSFGLDTGELFF | TGTGCCAGCAGTTTCGGTCTCGACACCGGGGAGCTGTTTTTT
few | 15 | TRBD1 | TRBJ1-1 | TRBV20-1 | CSARDGQVMNTEAFF | TGCAGTGCTAGAGACGGACAGGTTATGAACACTGAAGCTTTCTTT
few | 11 | . | TRBJ1-1 | TRBV12-3/TRBV12-4 | CASSTNTEAFF | TGTGCCAGCAGCACGAACACTGAAGCTTTCTTT
many | 15 | . | TRBJ2-5 | TRBV28 | CATRGFGGPQETQYF | TGTGCCACCAGAGGTTTCGGGGGGCCTCAAGAGACCCAGTACTTC
many | 16 | TRBD2 | TRBJ2-3 | TRBV24-1 | CATSEGLAGGSDTQYF | TGTGCCACCAGTGAAGGACTAGCGGGAGGGTCGGATACGCAGTATTTT
many | 15 | TRBD2 | TRBJ2-3 | TRBV27 | CASSLTAGGLGTQYF | TGTGCCAGCAGTTTAACAGCGGGAGGGCTGGGTACGCAGTATTTT
few | 14 | TRBD1 | TRBJ1-2 | TRBV3-1 | CASSGQGRIDGYTF | TGTGCCAGCAGTGGACAGGGGCGGATCGATGGCTACACCTTC
. | 15 | TRBD1 | TRBJ2-7 | TRBV25-1 | CASSAHRGPAYEQYF | TGTGCCAGCAGTGCCCACAGGGGACCGGCCTACGAGCAGTACTTC
many | 15 | . | TRBJ2-7 | TRBV4-3 | CASSQEETGAYEQYF | TGCGCCAGCAGCCAAGAGGAGACGGGAGCCTACGAGCAGTACTTC
many | 15 | TRBD2 | TRBJ2-1 | TRBV28 | CASSPIVAGMDEQFF | TGTGCCAGCAGCCCTATAGTAGCGGGTATGGATGAGCAGTTCTTC
. | 14 | TRBD1 | TRBJ1-1 | TRBV6-5 | CASSAPGQVTRTFF | TGTGCCAGCAGTGCTCCGGGACAGGTCACGAGGACTTTCTTT
many | 14 | . | TRBJ1-6 | TRBV7-9 | CASSLDGGSSPLHF | TGTGCCAGCAGCTTAGATGGAGGGAGTTCACCCCTCCACTTT
few | 14 | . | TRBJ1-4 | TRBV7-9 | CASSLAQGNEKLFF | TGTGCCAGCAGCCTGGCACAGGGAAATGAAAAACTGTTTTTT
many | 16 | . | TRBJ1-5 | TRBV20-1 | CSARDLTGPADQPQHF | TGCAGTGCTAGAGATCTTACAGGGCCCGCGGATCAGCCCCAGCATTTT
many | 14 | . | TRBJ2-2 | TRBV27 | CASSLSPRGGELFF | TGTGCCAGCAGTTTATCCCCGAGGGGCGGGGAGCTGTTTTTT
few | 17 | . | TRBJ2-3 | TRBV11-2 | CASRGVDSGEGTDTQYF | TGTGCCAGCAGGGGGGTGGATAGCGGAGAGGGGACAGATACGCAGTATTTT
many | 15 | . | TRBJ2-1 | TRBV2 | CASSELEVSYNEQFF | TGTGCCAGCAGTGAACTAGAGGTGTCCTACAATGAGCAGTTCTTC
. | 16 | . | TRBJ2-1 | TRBV7-2 | CASSLDWAGSYNEQFF | TGTGCCAGCAGCTTAGATTGGGCGGGCTCCTACAATGAGCAGTTCTTC
few | 12 | TRBD1 | TRBJ2-1 | TRBV6-5 | CASSRGQNEQFF | TGTGCCAGCAGCAGGGGGCAAAATGAGCAGTTCTTC
many | 17 | . | TRBJ1-5 | TRBV6-4 | CASVCPFGRQTNQPQHF | TGTGCCAGTGTATGCCCGTTTGGGCGACAGACCAATCAGCCCCAGCATTTT
few | 12 | TRBD2 | TRBJ2-1 | TRBV30 | CAWSGREDEQFF | TGTGCCTGGAGTGGACGGGAGGATGAGCAGTTCTTC
many | 18 | TRBD1 | TRBJ2-6 | TRBV5-5 | CASSRTGQGSSGANVLTF | TGTGCCAGCAGCCGTACGGGACAGGGTTCCTCTGGGGCCAACGTCCTGACTTTC
many | 13 | . | TRBJ1-5 | TRBV7-8 | CASSLVQGQPQHF | TGTGCCAGCAGCTTAGTTCAGGGACAGCCCCAGCATTTT